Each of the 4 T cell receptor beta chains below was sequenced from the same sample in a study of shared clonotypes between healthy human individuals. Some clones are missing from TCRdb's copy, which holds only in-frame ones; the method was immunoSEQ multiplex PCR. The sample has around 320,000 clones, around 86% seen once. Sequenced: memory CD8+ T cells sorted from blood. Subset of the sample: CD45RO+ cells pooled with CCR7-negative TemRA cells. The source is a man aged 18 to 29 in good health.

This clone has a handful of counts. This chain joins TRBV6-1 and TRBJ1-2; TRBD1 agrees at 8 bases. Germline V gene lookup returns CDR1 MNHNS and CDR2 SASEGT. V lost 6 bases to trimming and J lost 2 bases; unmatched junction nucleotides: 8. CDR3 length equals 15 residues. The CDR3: CASSSSHRGNYGYTF. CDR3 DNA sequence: TGTGCCAGCAGCTCATCGCACAGGGGGAACTATGGCTACACCTTC.

CDR3: CASSQRLASFYEQYF. Written as DNA, the CDR3 is TGCGCCAGCAGCCAACGGCTAGCGTCTTTCTACGAGCAGTACTTC. The V and J genes are TRBV4-1 and TRBJ2-7; tentative D call: TRBD2 (6 bases). Germline CDR1 MGHRA, CDR2 YSYEKL. The CDR3 runs to 15 residues. The V end was cut by 2 bases, the J end by 3 bases, with 14 bases between.

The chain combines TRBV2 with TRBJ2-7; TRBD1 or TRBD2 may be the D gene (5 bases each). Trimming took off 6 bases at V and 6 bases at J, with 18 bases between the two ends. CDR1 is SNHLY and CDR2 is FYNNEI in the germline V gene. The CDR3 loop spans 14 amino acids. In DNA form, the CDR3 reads TGTGCCAGCAGATTGGACCCCGGGGCAGCCGAGCAGTACTTC. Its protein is CASRLDPGAAEQYF.

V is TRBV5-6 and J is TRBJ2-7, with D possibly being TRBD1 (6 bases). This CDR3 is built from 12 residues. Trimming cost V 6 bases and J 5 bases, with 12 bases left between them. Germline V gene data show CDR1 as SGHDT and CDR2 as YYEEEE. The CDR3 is CASIGQRNEQYF. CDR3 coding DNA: TGTGCCAGCATCGGACAGAGGAACGAGCAGTACTTC.